Described below is a single T cell receptor beta chain sequence and its context. Noted treatment: over 15 received Ad26.COV2.S at low or high dose, single or two shots; about 5 received placebo; per-sample allocation not given. Collection of samples fell on day 63 after the first vaccine or placebo injection. The CDR3 extends over 12 amino acids. Germline CDR1 is MGHRA and CDR2 is YSYEKL. Trimming left V 5 bases short and J 5 bases short, with 9 bases between. The data are from a study of Ad26.COV2.S vaccination and SARS-CoV-2 variants. Study summary: Intramuscularly, Ad26.COV2.S was given either once or twice, 56 days apart.

Profiled with immunoSEQ multiplex PCR; TCRdb holds only in-frame clones, not every one. The sample shows some 370,000 clones, under 90% of them seen only once. The rearrangement links TRBV4-1 to TRBJ1-1, with a possible D match to TRBD1 (5 bases). The sequence derives from a person aged 18-60 years who received the Ad26.COV2.S COVID-19 vaccine or a placebo. The sequences come from peripheral blood, collected in a trial of Ad26.COV2.S vaccine versus placebo. The CDR3 region is CASSSGGTEAFF. The CDR3 DNA follows: TGCGCCAGCAGCTCGGGGGGGACTGAAGCTTTCTTT.